This T cell receptor beta chain was found in a study of patients and donors after allogeneic stem cell transplantation. A few counts support this clonotype. Per the germline V gene, CDR1 is SGHKS and CDR2 is YYEKEE (reference sequence). This CDR3 is built from 14 residues. Trimming took 4 bases from V and 5 from J; bases not matched to a gene: 4. Each CDR3 protein gets one entry after TCRdb re-called the RT-PCR reads with MiXCR. The table lists approximately 150,000 distinct CDR3 sequences, approximately 30% of them singletons, with 2.5% to 3.5% in the top ten. The rearrangement uses TRBV5-5 and TRBJ2-5; TRBD1 matches 11 bases. This receptor was taken from a human donor who was either an allogeneic HSCT recipient or a stem cell or donor lymphocyte infusion donor (not recorded which). It is not recorded whose cells these are; they may come from a transplant donor. Sequenced: blood, either unsorted or a sorted T cell fraction (not recorded which). This CDR3 reads CASSMDRGHETQYF. In nucleotides, the CDR3 is TGTGCCAGCAGCATGGACAGGGGGCACGAGACCCAGTACTTC. Variable domain in full (rest from reference TRBV5-5 and TRBJ2-5): DAGVTQSPTHLIKTRGQQVTLRCSPISGHKSVSWYQQVLGQGPQFIFQYYEKEERGRGNFPDRFSARQFPNYSSELNVNALLLGDSALYLCASSMDRGHETQYFGPGTRLLVL.